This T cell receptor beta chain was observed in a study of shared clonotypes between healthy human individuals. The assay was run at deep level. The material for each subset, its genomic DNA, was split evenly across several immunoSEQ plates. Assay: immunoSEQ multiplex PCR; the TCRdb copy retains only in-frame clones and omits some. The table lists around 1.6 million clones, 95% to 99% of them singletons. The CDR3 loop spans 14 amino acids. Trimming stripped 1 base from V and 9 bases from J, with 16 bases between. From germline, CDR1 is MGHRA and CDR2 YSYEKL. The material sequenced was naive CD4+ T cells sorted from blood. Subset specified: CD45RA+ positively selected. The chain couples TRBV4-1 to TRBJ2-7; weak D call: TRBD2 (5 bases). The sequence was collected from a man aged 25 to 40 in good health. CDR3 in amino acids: CASSQGHGDYGQYF. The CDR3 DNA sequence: TGCGCCAGCAGCCAAGGTCACGGCGACTATGGGCAGTACTTC.